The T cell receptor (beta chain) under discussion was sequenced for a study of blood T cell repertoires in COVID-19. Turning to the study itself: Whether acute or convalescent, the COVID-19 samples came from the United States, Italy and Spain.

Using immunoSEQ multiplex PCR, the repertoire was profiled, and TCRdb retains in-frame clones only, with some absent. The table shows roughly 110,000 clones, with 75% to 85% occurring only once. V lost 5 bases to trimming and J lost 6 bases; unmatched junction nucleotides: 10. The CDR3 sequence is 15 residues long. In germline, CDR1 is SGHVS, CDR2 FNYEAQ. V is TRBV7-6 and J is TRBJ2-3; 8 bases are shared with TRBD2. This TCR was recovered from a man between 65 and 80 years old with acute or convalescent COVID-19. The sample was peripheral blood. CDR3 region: CASSLPGGTGDTQYF. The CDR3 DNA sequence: TGTGCCAGCAGCCTACCGGGAGGGACGGGGGATACGCAGTATTTT.